This T cell receptor (beta chain) originates from a study of shared clonotypes between healthy human individuals. As to this clone: Its antigen is as yet unknown.

An approximately 200 ng quantity of DNA, 30,000 to 35,000 T cell genomes, went into the sorted-subset replicate PCRs. Profiling relied on immunoSEQ multiplex PCR, and the TCRdb table lists in-frame clones only, not all of them. The sample has 600,000 to 700,000 clones, 73% seen once. Whole-study results and caveats: It was only blood that was sampled, and tissue repertoires likely differ. Across subsets, estimated richness was generally greater for naive than for memory populations.

Caucasian adults residing in Nashville, Tennessee made up all the donors. V gave up 7 bases and J gave up 0 bases, with 12 bases separating them. Germline V gives CDR1 MNHEY, CDR2 SMNVEV (reference sequence). This CDR3 is built from 14 residues. This TCR was recovered from a woman younger than 45 in good health. Sequences were obtained from memory CD4+ T cells sorted from blood. Documented subset: CD45RA-negative fraction. The chain couples TRBV27 to TRBJ1-1; D unclear. The CDR3 DNA reads as TGTGCCAGCATGTCGAGCAGAATGAACACTGAAGCTTTCTTT. Its translation is CASMSSRMNTEAFF.